The clone carrying this TCR beta chain turned up a few times. These data belong to a study of early T cells in non-severe SARS-CoV-2 infection. Unique molecular identifiers tagged individual cDNA molecules. MiXCR, applied by TCRdb to the 5' RACE reads, yields one record per CDR3 protein. The data show under 90,000 distinct CDR3 sequences, around 13% seen once. Sequencing was carried out using whole blood. This clonotype was sampled from an adult who was a healthcare worker with PCR-confirmed SARS-CoV-2 infection or an uninfected control (not recorded which).

The CDR3 region has the DNA TGCGCCAGCAGCTTGGAACAAGCGGTCGGCTACACCTTC. It encodes CASSLEQAVGYTF. This chain links TRBV5-1 with TRBJ1-2; no clear D gene. Per the germline V gene, CDR1 is SGHRS and CDR2 is YFSETQ. Trimming left V 0 bases short and J 8 bases short, with 11 bases between. This CDR3 has 13 amino acids.